The next 12 T cell receptor beta chains were all read from a single sample in a study of T cell repertoires in cytomegalovirus infection. One entry per CDR3 protein results from TCRdb running MiXCR on the reads. Among fewer than 400,000 distinct CDR3 sequences, approximately 18% were seen once, and the ten largest hold 7.5% to 9%. Sequencing was done on a sample of PBMCs. Source of these receptors: a human donor in good health (CMV status not recorded). Some clones in this sample may be carry-over from other donors' samples.

The V gene is TRBV7-2, the J gene TRBJ2-3, with 9 positions matching TRBD2. The CDR3 is 16 residues long. The V gene end was trimmed by 4 bases and the J gene end by 6 bases; junction bases not matched to a gene: 11. Per germline, CDR1 SGHTA and CDR2 FQGNSA. CDR3 nucleotides: TGTGCCAGCAGCTCGGGACTAGCACGAATGGCGGATACGCAGTATTTT. Amino acids: CASSSGLARMADTQYF.

This clonotype was recorded a few times. This rearrangement joins TRBV27 to TRBJ2-1; weak D call: TRBD2 (6 bases). V lost 6 bases to trimming and J lost 7 bases, with 16 bases between them. From germline, CDR1 is MNHEY and CDR2 SMNVEV (reference sequence). CDR3 length equals 14 residues. This CDR3 is CASRPGVSGNEQFF. For the CDR3, the DNA is TGTGCCAGCAGGCCGGGAGTAAGTGGGAATGAGCAGTTCTTC.

This clonotype was detected many times. This chain connects TRBV7-9 to TRBJ2-1; D is ambiguous. V was clipped by 5 bases and J by 6 bases, with 17 bases between them. There are 15 residues in the CDR3. Germline V CDR1 and CDR2: SEHNR, FQNEAQ (reference sequence). In nucleotides, the CDR3 is TGTGCCAGCAGCGTAGGACGATCATGGGGCAATGAGCAGTTCTTC. Protein: CASSVGRSWGNEQFF.

The sample holds many counts of this clonotype. The chain joins TRBV7-6 to TRBJ1-1, with unresolved D. The germline V gene has CDR1 SGHVS and CDR2 FNYEAQ. CDR3 size: 14 residues. V was trimmed by 0 bases and J by 5 bases, leaving 10 bases between them. The CDR3 nucleotides read TGTGCCAGCAGCTTAGCAGGGAGTGGAACTGAAGCTTTCTTT. Encoded protein: CASSLAGSGTEAFF.

V usage is TRBV5-4 and J usage is TRBJ2-2, with TRBD1 matching over 10 bases. Germline trimming cut 2 bases from V and 7 bases from J; bases unmatched to any gene: 5. Germline CDR1 and CDR2: SGHNT and YYREEE (reference sequence). The CDR3 consists of 15 residues. The CDR3 protein is CASSFGTGAGGELFF. The CDR3 bases are TGTGCCAGCAGCTTCGGGACAGGGGCCGGCGGGGAGCTGTTTTTT. The full variable domain, rest sourced from reference TRBV5-4 and TRBJ2-2, is ETGVTQSPTHLIKTRGQQVTLRCSSQSGHNTVSWYQQALGQGPQFIFQYYREEENGRGNFPPRFSGLQFPNYSSELNVNALELDDSALYLCASSFGTGAGGELFFGEGSRLTVL.

The DNA for the CDR3 is TGTGCCAGCGTGAGCGGAGTCTCCTACAATGAGCAGTTCTTC. It encodes CASVSGVSYNEQFF. V gene TRBV12-3 or TRBV12-4 combines with J gene TRBJ2-1; D may be TRBD2 (5 bases). The ends were cut back, 8 bases at V and 0 bases at J, with 11 bases in the middle. The CDR3 length is 14 residues.

The rearrangement joins TRBV7-2 to TRBJ1-4; D uncertain. V lost 4 bases and J 6 bases, leaving 15 bases between the germline ends. The germline V gene encodes CDR1 SGHTA and CDR2 FQGNSA. The CDR3 contains 15 residues. CDR3 residues: CASSSWGAPDEKLFF. CDR3 nucleotide sequence: TGTGCCAGCAGCTCCTGGGGAGCCCCCGATGAAAAACTGTTTTTT. Full variable domain (outside the CDR3, taken from reference TRBV7-2 and TRBJ1-4): GAGVSQSPSNKVTEKGKDVELRCDPISGHTALYWYRQSLGQGLEFLIYFQGNSAPDKSGLPSDRFSAERTGGSVSTLTIQRTQQEDSAVYLCASSSWGAPDEKLFFGSGTQLSVL.

This clonotype has a count of ten or more. The V and J genes are TRBV3-1 and TRBJ2-7, with 13 positions matching TRBD2. J lost 3 bases, V lost 4 bases, and 3 bases had no gene match. CDR3 length: 15 residues. Germline CDR1 reads LGHDT; CDR2 reads YNNKEL (reference sequence). CDR3 in DNA: TGTGCCAGCAGCCCTCGGACTAGCGGGGGCTACGAGCAGTACTTC. This gives the protein CASSPRTSGGYEQYF.

This clonotype was picked up many times. The chain combines TRBV7-2 with TRBJ2-7; 7 nucleotides align to TRBD1. This CDR3 has 14 residues. CDR1 is SGHTA and CDR2 is FQGNSA in the germline V gene. Losses at the gene ends were 4 bases for V and 9 bases for J; bases not matched to a gene: 12. The CDR3 nucleotides read TGTGCCAGCAGCTCGCAGGGGGTCGGAGTGATGCAGTACTTC. This encodes CASSSQGVGVMQYF.

This clonotype was detected many times. The V gene is TRBV20-1, the J gene TRBJ1-5, with D possibly matching TRBD1 (5 bases). Germline values: CDR1 DFQATT, CDR2 SNEGSKA (reference sequence). V was cut by 3 bases and J by 4 bases, with 16 bases left in between. CDR3 length: 15 amino acids. This CDR3 is CSASQGRTRNQPQHF. The DNA for the CDR3 is TGCAGTGCTAGCCAGGGCAGGACGAGAAATCAGCCCCAGCATTTT.

This clonotype was observed a handful of times. V is TRBV5-5 and J is TRBJ1-2; TRBD1 might be the D (6 bases). Germline values: CDR1 SGHKS, CDR2 YYEKEE (reference sequence). Trimming stripped 1 base from V and 5 bases from J, with 15 bases between. The CDR3 is 15 amino acids. CDR3 loop: CASSLWEGQLYGYTF. DNA for the CDR3: TGTGCCAGCAGCTTGTGGGAAGGACAGTTATATGGCTACACCTTC.

J is TRBJ2-2 and V is TRBV11-3; D not certain. From germline, CDR1 is SGHNT and CDR2 YENEEA. The CDR3 is 13 amino acids. Trimming removed 3 bases at V and 7 bases at J, with 9 bases between. The CDR3 DNA sequence: TGTGCCAGCAGCTTTAGACCCGACGGGGAGCTGTTTTTT. This encodes CASSFRPDGELFF. The whole variable domain, filled in from reference TRBV11-3 and TRBJ2-2, reads EAGVVQSPRYKIIEKKQPVAFWCNPISGHNTLYWYLQNLGQGPELLIRYENEEAVDDSQLPKDRFSAERLKGVDSTLKIQPAELGDSAVYLCASSFRPDGELFFGEGSRLTVL.